The following is a TCR beta chain sequence with its context. This sample was taken from a study of blood T cell repertoires in COVID-19. For the study at large: The United States, Italy and Spain were the sources of the acute and convalescent COVID-19 samples.

This CDR3 comprises 15 residues. Germline CDR1 MNHNY, CDR2 SVGAGI (reference sequence). Trimming removed 2 bases from V and 4 bases from J, with 14 bases in between. Sequenced by immunoSEQ multiplex PCR; TCRdb stores in-frame clones only, minus some. The table includes 150,000 to 200,000 clones, around 90% detected once. The chain links TRBV6-6 to TRBJ1-2, with D possibly TRBD1 on 5 matching bases. The sequence was collected from a man in his forties with active or convalescent COVID-19. Sequencing input: peripheral blood. The DNA for the CDR3 is TGTGCCAGCAGTTACGGGAGAGCGGGGACCTATGGCTACACCTTC. Translation: CASSYGRAGTYGYTF.